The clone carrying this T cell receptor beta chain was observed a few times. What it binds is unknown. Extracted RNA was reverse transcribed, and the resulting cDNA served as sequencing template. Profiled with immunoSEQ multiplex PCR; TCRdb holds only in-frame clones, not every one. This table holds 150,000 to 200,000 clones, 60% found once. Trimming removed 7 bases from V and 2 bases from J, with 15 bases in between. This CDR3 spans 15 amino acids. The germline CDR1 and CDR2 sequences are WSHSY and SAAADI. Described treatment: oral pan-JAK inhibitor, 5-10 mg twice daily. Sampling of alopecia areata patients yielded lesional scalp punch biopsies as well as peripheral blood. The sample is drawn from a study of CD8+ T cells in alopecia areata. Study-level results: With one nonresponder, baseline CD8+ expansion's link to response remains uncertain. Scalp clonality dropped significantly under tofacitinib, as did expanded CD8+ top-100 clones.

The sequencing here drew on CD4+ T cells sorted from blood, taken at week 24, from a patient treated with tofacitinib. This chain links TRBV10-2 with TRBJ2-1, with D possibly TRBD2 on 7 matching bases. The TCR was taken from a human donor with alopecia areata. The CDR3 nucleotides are TGCGCCAGCAAAACGGCGGGGGACACCTACAATGAGCAGTTCTTC. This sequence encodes CASKTAGDTYNEQFF.